A selection of T cell receptor beta chains follows, all from one sample in a study of T cell repertoires in cytomegalovirus infection. A single record per CDR3 protein comes from TCRdb applying MiXCR to the reads. Seen here are hundreds of thousands of distinct CDR3 sequences, approximately 30% observed once, and the top ten hold 9.5% to 15%. Which antigens these TCRs recognize remains unknown. The material sequenced was cultured CD8+ T cells from PBMCs, taken from culture after CMV antigen stimulation. The source of these receptors is a human donor in good health (CMV status not recorded). Some clones in this sample may be carry-over from other donors' samples. CDR3s include the opening cysteine and the closing phenylalanine or tryptophan.

TRBV6-5	TRBJ1-2	CASSYSPGQLPNYGYTF
TRBV19	TRBJ1-1	CASSILTGNTEAFF
TRBV27	TRBJ1-5	CASSLSSSNSNQPQHF
TRBV27	TRBJ2-7	CASSYRTGLGEQYF
TRBV15	TRBJ1-5	CATSTLSEGNNQPQHF
TRBV7-6	TRBJ2-1	CASSLFPDADEQFF
TRBV4-1	TRBJ1-2	CASSQALDRRNYGYTF
TRBV10-3	TRBJ2-1	CAISESASGGALEQFF
TRBV7-6	TRBJ2-2	CASSLLSGLKNTGELFF
TRBV27	NA	CASSLTSGGGEQYF
TRBV7-9	TRBJ1-5	CASSSQGKGQPQHF
TRBV15	TRBJ2-3	CATSPFFGPDTQYF
TRBV27	TRBJ2-6	CASSTGTSGANVLTF
TRBV18	TRBJ2-3	CASSEGLSYTDTQYF
TRBV27	TRBJ1-3	CASSYGTGGGNTIYF
TRBV27	TRBJ2-2	CASSPTTGPGELFF
TRBV6-1	TRBJ1-2	CASSEAEGMNGYTF